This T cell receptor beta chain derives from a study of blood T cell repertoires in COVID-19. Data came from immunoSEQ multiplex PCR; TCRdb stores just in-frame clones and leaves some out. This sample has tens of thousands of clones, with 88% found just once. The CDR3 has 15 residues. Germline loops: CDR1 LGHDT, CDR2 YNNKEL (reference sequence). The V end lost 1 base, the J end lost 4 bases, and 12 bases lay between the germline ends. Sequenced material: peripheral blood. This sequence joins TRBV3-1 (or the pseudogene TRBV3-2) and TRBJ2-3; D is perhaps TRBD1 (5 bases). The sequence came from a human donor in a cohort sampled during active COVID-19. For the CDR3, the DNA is TGTGCCAGCAGCCAAGGTTTCAGGGAATCAGATACGCAGTATTTT. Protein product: CASSQGFRESDTQYF.